This T cell receptor (beta chain) emerged from a study of OX40 agonist ivuxolimab in advanced cancers. Regarding the research as a whole: Ivuxolimab was a fully human IgG2 agonistic monoclonal antibody targeting the costimulatory receptor OX40 (CD134). Intravenous ivuxolimab was administered to patients every 2 weeks at six dose levels: 0.01, 0.1, 0.3, 1.5, 3 and 10 mg/kg. Among the approximately 50 dose-escalation patients, around 19 had hepatocellular carcinoma, around 15 melanoma, 9 renal cell carcinoma and 9 head and neck cancer. In the dose-escalation cohort, 82.7% of patients were male, and the mean age was around 65 years with a range of roughly 23 to 90. The paper reports the monotherapy dose-escalation portion (N of about 47 patients) of the phase I ivuxolimab trial. Partial responses occurred in three dose-escalation patients: two with cutaneous melanoma and one with hepatocellular carcinoma. Patients were allowed to have had prior anti-PD-1, anti-PD-L1 or anti-CTLA-4 therapy, and approximately 40% of the dose-escalation patients had previously received checkpoint inhibitors. The purpose of peripheral TCRbeta sequencing was to test whether ivuxolimab changed TCR sequence diversity and led to clonal T-cell expansion.

To sequence the TCRbeta CDR3 region, genomic DNA was isolated from the sorted cells. The immunoSEQ Assay was used to sequence the TCRbeta CDR3 regions. Not all clones reach the TCRdb copy of this immuneACCESS table, which keeps in-frame sequences only. Checked studies attribute under half of the gap to unresolved V genes and leave the rest unexplained. Recorded for this sample are about 83,000 clones; approximately 79% of them occurred a single time. The ten largest make up roughly 1.7% of the sample. Patients with autoimmune disease history or receiving systemic immunosuppression were excluded from the trial. In every dose cohort, peripheral blood was drawn for TCR sequencing at baseline, cycle 4 day 1, and cycle 7 day 1. The samples were drawn from a first-in-human, open-label, multicenter phase I dose-escalation trial of ivuxolimab. Adults with locally advanced or metastatic melanoma, renal cell carcinoma, hepatocellular carcinoma or head and neck squamous cell carcinoma were enrolled in the trial. Before TCR sequencing, CD4+ T cells and CD8+ T cells were sorted from peripheral blood as separate populations.

A word on this clone: Its cognate antigen has yet to be identified. One base away there is no much larger clone; base qualities are not given.

V was cut back by 1 base and J by 6 bases, leaving a gap of 9 bases between them. From a lookup of the germline V gene, CDR1 and CDR2 are LGHNT and FRNRAP. From the cysteine up to the phenylalanine, the CDR3 has a length of 14 residues. Only the CDR3 DNA is retained, 42 bases long and in frame from the first base. The investigation overall reported the following: On average, CD8+ T cells showed more expanded clones than CD4+ T cells after ivuxolimab. At doses of 0.1 to 3.0 mg/kg, clonal expansion of both CD4+ and CD8+ blood T cells was observed from baseline to week 6. Low levels of normalized T-cell clonal expansion were also seen in some patients who did not respond. The antigen specificity of the peripheral T cells that underwent clonal expansion was not determined. In the 0.1-3.0 mg/kg groups, partial responders were among the patients with the lowest normalized peripheral clonal expansion, particularly in CD8+ T cells.

The sequence derives from an adult with an advanced solid tumor such as melanoma, head and neck, liver or kidney cancer. The source was CD4+ or CD8+ T cells sorted from blood, collected in a trial of the OX40 agonist ivuxolimab. This sequence uses TRBV12-5 and TRBJ1-4, with the D gene not confidently named. The DNA is as follows: TGTGCTAGTGGTTTGGCGGGCAGATATGAAAAACTGTTTTTT. It codes for CASGLAGRYEKLFF.